The rows below give T cell receptor beta chains drawn from one sample of a study of response to subunit inactivated influenza vaccine. MiXCR, run by TCRdb on the RT-PCR reads, gives a single entry per CDR3 protein. The sample contains 500,000 to 550,000 distinct CDR3 sequences, 20% to 25% of which appear only once. The sample also formed part of further work on T cells expressing NK-cell markers.

The material was CD4+ T cells sorted from PBMCs, obtained roughly 12 days after vaccination. These receptors were obtained from a man aged 50 to 60 who received an inactivated influenza vaccine. Both conserved end residues are part of each CDR3. The D gene is left open where the match is weak. Not every row has a clone size; where given, it reads once, few, many or a size class.

size: few
length: 14
D: -
V: TRBV20-1
J: TRBJ2-7
DNA: TGCAGTGCTAGAGATCCGTACAACTCCTACGAGCAGTACTTC
CDR3: CSARDPYNSYEQYF

size: few
length: 15
D: -
V: TRBV14
J: TRBJ1-6
DNA: TGTGCCAGCAGCCAAGCTACACCCTATAATTCACCCCTCCACTTT
CDR3: CASSQATPYNSPLHF

size: few
length: 15
D: -
V: TRBV7-2
J: TRBJ2-6
DNA: TGTGCCAGCACCCAAGGGCTTGCTGGGGCCAACGTCCTGACTTTC
CDR3: CASTQGLAGANVLTF

size: many
length: 12
D: -
V: TRBV20-1
J: TRBJ1-2
DNA: TGCAGTGCTAGAGATCAAGGGACTGGCTACACCTTC
CDR3: CSARDQGTGYTF

size: -
length: 18
D: TRBD1
V: TRBV11-2
J: TRBJ2-5
DNA: TGTGCCAGCAGCTTAGGTTTCTCTTGGACAGGGAACCAAGAGACCCAGTACTTC
CDR3: CASSLGFSWTGNQETQYF

size: -
length: 14
D: -
V: TRBV6-1
J: TRBJ2-1
DNA: TGTGCCAGCAACGAGGGCAACTCCTACAATGAGCAGTTCTTC
CDR3: CASNEGNSYNEQFF

size: -
length: 16
D: TRBD2
V: TRBV6-1
J: TRBJ2-1
DNA: TGTGCCAGCAGCCGAGGGGGACTAGCGTTCTACAATGAGCAGTTCTTC
CDR3: CASSRGGLAFYNEQFF

size: few
length: 15
D: -
V: TRBV5-1
J: TRBJ1-1
DNA: TGCGCCAGCAGCGAGCAGACAGGAGTCGCCACTGAAGCTTTCTTT
CDR3: CASSEQTGVATEAFF

size: few
length: 14
D: -
V: TRBV20-1
J: TRBJ1-5
DNA: TGCAGTGCTAGTTTGGGGCGAGGCAATCAGCCCCAGCATTTT
CDR3: CSASLGRGNQPQHF

size: few
length: 15
D: -
V: TRBV29-1
J: TRBJ2-7
DNA: TGCAGCGTTCGAAGTCCCCTAGCGAGCTCCTACGAGCAGTACTTC
CDR3: CSVRSPLASSYEQYF

size: -
length: 18
D: TRBD1
V: TRBV12-3/TRBV12-4
J: TRBJ2-6
DNA: TGTGCCAGCAGTCCACTCAGGGGGCCCGACTCTGGGGCCAACGTCCTGACTTTC
CDR3: CASSPLRGPDSGANVLTF

size: -
length: 15
D: -
V: TRBV18
J: TRBJ2-7
DNA: TGTGCCAGCTCACCGTTCCAGCAGCGAGCCTACGAGCAGTACTTC
CDR3: CASSPFQQRAYEQYF

size: many
length: 16
D: TRBD1
V: TRBV29-1
J: TRBJ2-1
DNA: TGCAGCGTTGACGGGACAGGGGTCACGGTTTACAATGAGCAGTTCTTC
CDR3: CSVDGTGVTVYNEQFF

size: -
length: 14
D: TRBD2
V: TRBV20-1
J: TRBJ2-7
DNA: TGCAGTGCCGTCATGACTAGCGGGAGATACGAGCAGTACTTC
CDR3: CSAVMTSGRYEQYF

size: -
length: 14
D: -
V: TRBV7-2
J: TRBJ2-3
DNA: TGTGCCAGCAGCTTAGAACGGAGCACAGATACGCAGTATTTT
CDR3: CASSLERSTDTQYF

size: once
length: 14
D: -
V: TRBV19
J: TRBJ2-2
DNA: TGTGCCAGTAGGGAGAGCGGTTTCCGAGGGGAGCTGTTTTTT
CDR3: CASRESGFRGELFF

size: -
length: 17
D: TRBD2
V: TRBV11-2
J: TRBJ2-3
DNA: TGTGCCAGCAGCTTAGGACTAGCGGGGGCCGGGGGAGATACGCAGTATTTT
CDR3: CASSLGLAGAGGDTQYF

size: -
length: 15
D: -
V: TRBV5-5
J: TRBJ2-7
DNA: TGTGCCAGCAGCTTGGCAGACGGACGCTCCTACGAGCAGTACTTC
CDR3: CASSLADGRSYEQYF

size: few
length: 16
D: TRBD1
V: TRBV7-2
J: TRBJ1-1
DNA: TGTGCCAGCAGCCCGACAGGGCTATCCATGAACACTGAAGCTTTCTTT
CDR3: CASSPTGLSMNTEAFF

size: few
length: 14
D: -
V: TRBV9
J: TRBJ1-1
DNA: TGTGCCAGCAGCGGCAGGGGCGTTGGGACTGAAGCTTTCTTT
CDR3: CASSGRGVGTEAFF

size: few
length: 13
D: -
V: TRBV6-1
J: TRBJ1-1
DNA: TGTGCCAGCAGTGGTGGACAGCTGAATGAAGCTTTCTTT
CDR3: CASSGGQLNEAFF

size: -
length: 13
D: TRBD1
V: TRBV9
J: TRBJ2-7
DNA: TGTGCCAGCAGCTTGGACAGGGCGGACGAGCAGTACTTC
CDR3: CASSLDRADEQYF

size: few
length: 15
D: TRBD1
V: TRBV5-1
J: TRBJ2-1
DNA: TGCGCCAGCAGCTTGGTGGGGACAGGGGAAAAAGAGCAGTTCTTC
CDR3: CASSLVGTGEKEQFF

size: few
length: 13
D: TRBD2
V: TRBV7-9
J: TRBJ2-3
DNA: TGTGTCCTAAGCGGGGGAGGCACAGATACGCAGTATTTT
CDR3: CVLSGGGTDTQYF

size: -
length: 13
D: -
V: TRBV20-1
J: TRBJ2-1
DNA: TGCAGTGCCGGGTGGCAGGTTAAGGCTGAGCAGTTCTTC
CDR3: CSAGWQVKAEQFF

size: few
length: 14
D: TRBD1
V: TRBV29-1
J: TRBJ1-4
DNA: TGCAGCGTCACCGGGACAGGGGGTAATGAAAAACTGTTTTTT
CDR3: CSVTGTGGNEKLFF

size: -
length: 15
D: -
V: TRBV7-9
J: TRBJ1-1
DNA: TGTGCCAGCAGCTCCCGTGGACCGGGGGTCGCTGAAGCTTTCTTT
CDR3: CASSSRGPGVAEAFF

size: few
length: 14
D: -
V: TRBV20-1
J: TRBJ2-3
DNA: TGCAGTGCCCAAGAGATGTTAGCCACAGATACGCAGTATTTT
CDR3: CSAQEMLATDTQYF

size: few
length: 15
D: -
V: TRBV3-1
J: TRBJ2-1
DNA: TGTGCCAGCAGCCAAGCGGGGCCGTTTCTGGGCGAGCAGTTCTTC
CDR3: CASSQAGPFLGEQFF

size: few
length: 13
D: -
V: TRBV27
J: TRBJ2-7
DNA: TGTGCCAGCAGTTTATTTAGGACCTACGAGCAGTACTTC
CDR3: CASSLFRTYEQYF

size: few
length: 14
D: -
V: TRBV28
J: TRBJ2-2
DNA: TGTGCCACCCTATGGGGGGCGAACACCGGGGAGCTGTTTTTT
CDR3: CATLWGANTGELFF

size: -
length: 14
D: -
V: TRBV18
J: TRBJ2-1
DNA: TGTGCCAGCTCACCACCATCAGGAAAGCACCCTCCGTTCTTC
CDR3: CASSPPSGKHPPFF

size: few
length: 17
D: TRBD2
V: TRBV3-1
J: TRBJ2-3
DNA: TGTGCCAGCAGCCAAGACTTGGGGACTAGCAACACAGATACGCAGTATTTT
CDR3: CASSQDLGTSNTDTQYF

size: many
length: 16
D: -
V: TRBV10-2
J: TRBJ2-2
DNA: TGCGCCAGCAAGCGTTGGGGAGTTACGAACACCGGGGAGCTGTTTTTT
CDR3: CASKRWGVTNTGELFF

size: few
length: 13
D: -
V: TRBV30
J: TRBJ1-5
DNA: TGTGCCTGGTCGCCATATGGCAATCAGCCCCAGCATTTT
CDR3: CAWSPYGNQPQHF

size: few
length: 14
D: -
V: TRBV20-1
J: TRBJ2-7
DNA: TGCAGTGGTTTACTGGCGGAGGCCACCTACGAGCAGTACTTC
CDR3: CSGLLAEATYEQYF

size: many
length: 14
D: TRBD1
V: TRBV3-1
J: TRBJ1-5
DNA: TGTGCCAGCAGCCCGGGACAGAGGAATCAGCCCCAGCATTTT
CDR3: CASSPGQRNQPQHF

size: -
length: 11
D: -
V: TRBV20-1
J: TRBJ2-7
DNA: TGCAGTGGGACCCGAACCTACGAGCAGTACTTC
CDR3: CSGTRTYEQYF

size: -
length: 13
D: TRBD2
V: TRBV6-6
J: TRBJ2-3
DNA: TGTGCGCACCAGCGGGGGGGCACAGATACGCAGTATTTT
CDR3: CAHQRGGTDTQYF

size: -
length: 16
D: -
V: TRBV5-1
J: TRBJ1-1
DNA: TGCGCCAGCAGCACCGGAAAACACAGGGCTCCCACTGAAGCTTTCTTT
CDR3: CASSTGKHRAPTEAFF

size: -
length: 14
D: -
V: TRBV12-3/TRBV12-4
J: TRBJ2-1
DNA: TGTGCCAGCAGTTTCCGGGACTCGGTGAATGAGCAGTTCTTC
CDR3: CASSFRDSVNEQFF

size: many
length: 16
D: TRBD2
V: TRBV7-2
J: TRBJ2-7
DNA: TGTGCCAGCAGCTTAGCGCTAGCGGGGACCTCCTACGAGCAGTACTTC
CDR3: CASSLALAGTSYEQYF

size: few
length: 16
D: TRBD1
V: TRBV12-5
J: TRBJ2-4
DNA: TGTGCTAGTGGTGAACCTGGACAGGGCGGGAAAAACATTCAGTACTTC
CDR3: CASGEPGQGGKNIQYF

size: -
length: 17
D: TRBD2
V: TRBV7-2
J: TRBJ2-2
DNA: TGTGCCAGCAGCCAGGGGCTAGCGGGGGACCTGACCGGGGAGCTGTTTTTT
CDR3: CASSQGLAGDLTGELFF

size: few
length: 14
D: -
V: TRBV10-3
J: TRBJ2-7
DNA: TGTGCCATCAGACCCGGACCGGGTTCCTACGAGCAGTACTTC
CDR3: CAIRPGPGSYEQYF

size: few
length: 15
D: -
V: TRBV7-2
J: TRBJ2-7
DNA: TGTGCCAGCAGCTTAGCTCCGACCACTTCCTACGAGCAGTACTTC
CDR3: CASSLAPTTSYEQYF

size: -
length: 12
D: TRBD2
V: TRBV6-5
J: TRBJ2-7
DNA: TGTGCCAGCACGGGACTAGCCGGCGAGCAGTACTTC
CDR3: CASTGLAGEQYF

size: -
length: 13
D: TRBD2
V: TRBV20-1
J: TRBJ2-7
DNA: TGCAGTGCTGTACTAGCGGTAACCTACGAGCAGTACTTC
CDR3: CSAVLAVTYEQYF

size: once
length: 15
D: TRBD2
V: TRBV5-1
J: TRBJ2-5
DNA: TGCGCCAGCAGCCGAGGACTAGCGGGGAAAGAGACCCAGTACTTC
CDR3: CASSRGLAGKETQYF

size: -
length: 16
D: TRBD2
V: TRBV28
J: TRBJ2-3
DNA: TGTGCCAGCGGCCTTTGGAGCGGGAGTAGGGCAGATACGCAGTATTTT
CDR3: CASGLWSGSRADTQYF

size: -
length: 14
D: -
V: TRBV6-2/TRBV6-3
J: TRBJ2-7
DNA: TGTGCCAGCAGTTCCCCTTGGAGTTCCTACGAGCAGTACTTC
CDR3: CASSSPWSSYEQYF

size: few
length: 12
D: TRBD1
V: TRBV5-1
J: TRBJ1-1
DNA: TGCGCCAGCAGCGGGACAGGGTCTGAAGCTTTCTTT
CDR3: CASSGTGSEAFF

size: -
length: 15
D: TRBD2
V: TRBV20-1
J: TRBJ2-7
DNA: TGCAGTGCTAGAAAAAGACTAGCGGAACCACGGGAGCAGTACTTC
CDR3: CSARKRLAEPREQYF

size: few
length: 16
D: -
V: TRBV5-5
J: TRBJ1-5
DNA: TGTGCCAGCAGCCCAACTGTTGGTAATAGCAATCAGCCCCAGCATTTT
CDR3: CASSPTVGNSNQPQHF

size: few
length: 16
D: -
V: TRBV4-3
J: TRBJ1-2
DNA: TGCGCCAGCAGCCAAGTCCTAGGACAGAGGGGTGACGGCTACACCTTC
CDR3: CASSQVLGQRGDGYTF